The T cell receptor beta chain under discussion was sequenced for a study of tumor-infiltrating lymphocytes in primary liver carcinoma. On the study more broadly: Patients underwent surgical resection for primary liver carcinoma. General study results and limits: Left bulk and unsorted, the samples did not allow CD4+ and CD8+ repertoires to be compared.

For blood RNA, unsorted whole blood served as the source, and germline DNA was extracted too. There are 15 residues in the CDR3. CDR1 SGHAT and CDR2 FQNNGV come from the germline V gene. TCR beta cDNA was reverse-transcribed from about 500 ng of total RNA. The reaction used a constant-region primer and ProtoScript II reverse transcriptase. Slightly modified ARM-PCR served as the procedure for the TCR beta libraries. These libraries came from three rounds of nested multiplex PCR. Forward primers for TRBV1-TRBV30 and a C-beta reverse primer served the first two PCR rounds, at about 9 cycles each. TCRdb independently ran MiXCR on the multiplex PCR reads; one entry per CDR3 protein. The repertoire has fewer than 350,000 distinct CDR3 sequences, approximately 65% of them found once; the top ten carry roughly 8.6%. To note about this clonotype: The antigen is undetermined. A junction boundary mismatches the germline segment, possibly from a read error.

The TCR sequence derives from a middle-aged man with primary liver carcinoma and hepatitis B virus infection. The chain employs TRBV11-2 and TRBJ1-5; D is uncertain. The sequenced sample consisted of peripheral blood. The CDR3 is CASSLDDYSNQPQHF. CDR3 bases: TGTGCTAGCAGCTTAGACGACTATAGCAATCAGCCCCAGCATTTT.